This T cell receptor (beta chain) came from a study of blood T cell repertoires in COVID-19. Study overall: PBMCs, B-cell-depleted T cells, or T cells provided the cDNA or gDNA that made up the material.

Source study methods: Researchers report that nucleated cell counts were estimated from reference gene primer amplification. Measured with immunoSEQ multiplex PCR; TCRdb has only the in-frame clones, and not every one. V and J calls and clone size follow that table, whereas D and trimming were derived from the DNA. The sample shows a few hundred thousand clones, 85% to 90% of them seen only once. Germline V gives CDR1 SGHKS, CDR2 YYEKEE (reference sequence). V shed 4 bases and J shed 5 bases, with 10 bases lying between them. The CDR3 extends over 12 amino acids. The sequence was obtained from a woman in her 50s with acute or convalescent COVID-19. This sequence joins TRBV5-5 and TRBJ2-7; D perhaps matches TRBD1 (5 bases). The sequencing sample was made of peripheral blood. The CDR3 nucleotides read TGTGCCAGCAGCCCCGACAGTCACGAGCAGTACTTC. It is translated as CASSPDSHEQYF.